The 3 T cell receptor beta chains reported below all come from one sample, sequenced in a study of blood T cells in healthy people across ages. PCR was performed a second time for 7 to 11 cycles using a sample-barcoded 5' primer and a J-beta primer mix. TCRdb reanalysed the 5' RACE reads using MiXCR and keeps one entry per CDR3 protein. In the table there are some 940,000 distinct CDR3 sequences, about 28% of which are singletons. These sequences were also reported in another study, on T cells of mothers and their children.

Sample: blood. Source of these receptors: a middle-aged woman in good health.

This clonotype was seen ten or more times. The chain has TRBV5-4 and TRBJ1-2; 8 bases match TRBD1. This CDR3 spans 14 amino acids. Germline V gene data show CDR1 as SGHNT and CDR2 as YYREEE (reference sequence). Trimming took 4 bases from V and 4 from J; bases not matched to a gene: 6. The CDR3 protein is CASSTRTGPYGYTF. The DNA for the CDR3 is TGTGCCAGCAGCACGAGGACAGGGCCCTATGGCTACACCTTC.

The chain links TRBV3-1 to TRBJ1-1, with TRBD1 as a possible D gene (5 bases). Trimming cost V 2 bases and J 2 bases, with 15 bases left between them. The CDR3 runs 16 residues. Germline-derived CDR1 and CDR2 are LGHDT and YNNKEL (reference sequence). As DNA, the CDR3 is TGTGCCAGCAGCCAACTCTACCGGGGCCCAAACACTGAAGCTTTCTTT. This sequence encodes CASSQLYRGPNTEAFF.

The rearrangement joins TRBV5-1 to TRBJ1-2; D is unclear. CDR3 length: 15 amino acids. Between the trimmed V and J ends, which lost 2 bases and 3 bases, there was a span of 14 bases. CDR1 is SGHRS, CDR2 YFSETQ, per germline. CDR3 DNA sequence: TGCGCCAGCAGCTTAGAGGACCCAAGGGACTATGGCTACACCTTC. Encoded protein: CASSLEDPRDYGYTF. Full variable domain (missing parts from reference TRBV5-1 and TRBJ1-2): KAGVTQTPRYLIKTRGQQVTLSCSPISGHRSVSWYQQTPGQGLQFLFEYFSETQRNKGNFPGRFSGRQFSNSRSEMNVSTLELGDSALYLCASSLEDPRDYGYTFGSGTRLTVV.